The entry below gives a single TCR beta chain sequence along with its context. It lacks a known antigen. No qualities accompany the bases; no much larger clone lies one base away. This sample is drawn from a study of shared clonotypes between healthy human individuals (dated by TCRdb to 2018 to 2020). Turning to the overall study: The cohort comprised a couple of women and three men aged 18 to 49 years. To estimate repertoire size and how much clonotypes are shared between individuals, the study performed deep sequencing of blood TCR repertoires from about five healthy adults. Between about 0.8 and 9 billion PBMCs per donor were obtained by leukapheresis. For each donor, CD4 naive and CD4 memory were each run on three plates, CD8 naive on two plates, and CD8 memory on one plate. To increase sequencing depth and limit assay-specific biases, TCR repertoire library preparation and sequencing were carried out by different laboratories using diverse techniques. The investigation overall reported the following: Based on pairwise subsampling, the degree of clonotype sharing among donors was expected to be affected by sequencing depth. Naive subsets generally had larger estimated clonotype richness than memory subsets. Incomplete sequencing was indicated by rarefaction of sorted-subset datasets, despite the large sequencing depth. Sampling was restricted to blood, and TCR repertoires in tissue are likely to differ from TCR repertoires in blood. Sharing across several donors was observed for 5% to 6.5% of naive CD4, about 4% of naive CD8, about 2.3% of memory CD4, and over 0.3% of memory CD8 clonotypes. Compared with non-shared clonotypes, clonotypes shared by all four sorted-subset donors had higher generation probabilities. The genetic and exposure-history diversity represented was limited by the small number of donors.

Donors were healthy HIV-negative adults with no recently reported acute infections or vaccinations. Every donor was a Caucasian adult residing in Nashville, Tennessee, USA. CD4+ T cells were enriched by magnetic negative selection, after which naive cells were positively selected on CD45RA and the negative fraction was taken as the memory subset. Blood was obtained by leukapheresis, after which PBMCs were separated by Ficoll-Histopaque density gradient centrifugation and cryopreserved in liquid nitrogen vapor phase. Analytical flow cytometry was used to check the purity and quantity of every magnetically sorted T cell population. Genomic DNA was isolated from each sorted fraction and quantified by UV absorbance on a Nanodrop 2000c. Using the deep immunoSEQ assay, multiplex PCR amplified TCR CDR3 regions from genomic DNA. Extracted genomic DNA from each cell subset was spread evenly across all wells of several immunoSEQ 96-well plates, with each plate serving as a replicate. Each replicate PCR for sorted subsets received roughly 0.2 ug genomic DNA, equal to 28,000 or so T cell genomes. The purified libraries were quantified using a Qubit 3.0 fluorometer, sized with a Bioanalyzer 2100, and then quantified again using the KAPA Library Quantification kit. Each immunoSEQ 96-well plate was sequenced on its own single-read 150-cycle Illumina NextSeq 550 flow cell. In the authors' own workflow: Because only junctional sequences without quality scores were contained in the immunoSEQ output, filtering matching that applied to full-length reads could not be performed. Sequences were annotated with PyIR, a Python wrapper for IgBLAST v1.9, using IMGT germline references to assign V/J genes and CDR3. Reads with weak V/J assignments (E-value above 1e-6), missing CDR3, stop codons, out-of-frame junctions, or ambiguous translated residues were removed. V3J clonotypes were defined as sequences sharing an identical inferred V gene, J gene, and CDR3 amino acid sequence. To compute the percentage overlap between repertoires, the number of shared unique clonotypes was divided by the size of the smaller repertoire. Repertoire richness was assessed with RTK rarefaction, the Chao1 estimator, and Recon v2.1 estimates of unobserved clonotypes. For all TCRbeta clonotypes obtained by the gDNA method from a few donors, generation probabilities were computed with OLGA. Imported from immuneACCESS, the table was reduced by TCRdb to in-frame sequences with V and J called. These copies leave out some clones; in studies compared against another copy, an unresolved V gene accounts for under half, and the cause of the remainder is not known. V, J and clone size reflect that table, while D and trimming were determined from the DNA. For this sample the table gives 650,000 to 800,000 clones, of which 72% were detected only once. Jointly, the top ten make up roughly 1.8% of the sample.

As encoded in the germline V gene (reference sequence), CDR1 is MNHNY while CDR2 is SVGAGI. The CDR3 runs 15 residues from the cysteine to the phenylalanine. Only the CDR3 region is kept as DNA, spanning 45 bases read in frame from base 1. At the junction V is shortened by 4 bases and J by 4 bases; bases outside the gene matches: 7. The TCR was taken from a woman aged 25 to 39 in good health. The rearranged chain carries TRBV6-6 and TRBJ2-5; 9 bases in the junction line up with TRBD1. Specimen: memory CD4+ T cells sorted from blood. In the paper's terms, the cell subset or site label means: CD45RA-negative fraction. In nucleotide form, the sequence is TGTGCCAGCAGTTCCACCCGGACAGGGGCAGAGACCCAGTACTTC. It translates as CASSSTRTGAETQYF.